This T cell receptor beta chain was captured in a study of cytomegalovirus exposure and HLA in healthy donors. Study-level background: In a later analysis, it was reported that the 120 validation repertoires had been produced on the same platform as the 700 or so repertoires belonging to the first cohort. Study-wide results and caveats: The classifier, whose performance was assessed in both the original and validation cohorts, reportedly diagnosed cytomegalovirus status with high specificity and sensitivity.

V dropped 5 bases and J dropped 7 bases, with 17 bases sitting between them. The germline CDR1 and CDR2 sequences are MNHEY and SMNVEV (reference sequence). This CDR3 comprises 15 residues. With regard to this clone: Its antigen is as yet unknown.

Produced via immunoSEQ multiplex PCR; TCRdb's table is partial and in-frame only. The data show around 220,000 clones, with approximately 80% seen just once and about 14% held by the top ten. V gene TRBV27 combines with J gene TRBJ1-4, with unresolved D. The origin of this receptor is a woman aged 30 to 39 in good health and CMV-seropositive. Sequencing was performed on PBMCs. The CDR3 is CASSGDERVGEKLFF. Written as DNA, the CDR3 is TGTGCCAGCAGTGGAGATGAAAGAGTAGGTGAAAAACTGTTTTTT.